This TCR beta chain was documented in a study of T-cell memory formation after mild COVID-19. Trimming removed 0 bases from V and 6 bases from J; junction bases left unmatched: 12. Looked up from germline, CDR1 is DFQATT and CDR2 is SNEGSKA (reference sequence). CDR3 length equals 17 residues. This clonotype was seen a handful of times. From the 5' RACE reads, TCRdb called clonotypes with MiXCR, one entry per CDR3 protein. The sample consists of about 600,000 distinct CDR3 sequences, approximately 21% of them appearing once. This clonotype originated in an adult woman who had mild COVID-19 (a few samples of this study predate the infection). Cell type and time point are not known. The sequencing input was PBMCs or a T cell subset sorted from them (not recorded which). This sequence joins TRBV20-1 and TRBJ2-3; 10 bases map to TRBD2. The CDR3 nucleotides read TGCAGTGCTAGAGATAAGGAGCGGGGGGGCAGGGCGGATACGCAGTATTTT. This encodes CSARDKERGGRADTQYF.